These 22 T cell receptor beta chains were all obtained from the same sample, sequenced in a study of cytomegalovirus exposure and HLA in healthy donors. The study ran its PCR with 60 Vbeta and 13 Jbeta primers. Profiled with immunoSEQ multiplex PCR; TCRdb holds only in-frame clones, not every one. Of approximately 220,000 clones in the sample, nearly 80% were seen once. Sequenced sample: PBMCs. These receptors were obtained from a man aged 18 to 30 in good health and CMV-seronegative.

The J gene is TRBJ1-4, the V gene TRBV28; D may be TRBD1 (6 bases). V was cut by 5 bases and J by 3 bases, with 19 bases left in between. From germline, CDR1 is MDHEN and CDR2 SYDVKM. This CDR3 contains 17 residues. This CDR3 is CASSRLAGGRANEKLFF. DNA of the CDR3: TGTGCCAGCAGTCGTCTCGCCGGGGGGCGAGCTAATGAAAAACTGTTTTTT.

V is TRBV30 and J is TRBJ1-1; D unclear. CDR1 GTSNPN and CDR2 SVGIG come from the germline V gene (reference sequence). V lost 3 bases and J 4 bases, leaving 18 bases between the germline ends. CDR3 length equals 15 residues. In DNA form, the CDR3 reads TGTGCCTGGAGCCCACCCGGAGGCGCCTTCACTGAAGCTTTCTTT. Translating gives CAWSPPGGAFTEAFF.

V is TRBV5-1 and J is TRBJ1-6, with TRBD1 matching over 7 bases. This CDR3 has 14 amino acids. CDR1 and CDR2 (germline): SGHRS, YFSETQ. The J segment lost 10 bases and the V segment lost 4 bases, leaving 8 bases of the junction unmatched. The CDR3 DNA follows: TGCGCCAGCAGCCTTGGCACAGGGGAATCACCCCTCCACTTT. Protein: CASSLGTGESPLHF.

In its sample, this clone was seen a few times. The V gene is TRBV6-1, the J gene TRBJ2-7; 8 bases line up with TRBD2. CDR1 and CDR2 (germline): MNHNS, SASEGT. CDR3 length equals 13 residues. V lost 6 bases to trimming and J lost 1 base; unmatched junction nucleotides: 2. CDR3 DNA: TGTGCCAGCAGGTCGGGGGGGTCCTACGAGCAGTACTTC. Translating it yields CASRSGGSYEQYF.

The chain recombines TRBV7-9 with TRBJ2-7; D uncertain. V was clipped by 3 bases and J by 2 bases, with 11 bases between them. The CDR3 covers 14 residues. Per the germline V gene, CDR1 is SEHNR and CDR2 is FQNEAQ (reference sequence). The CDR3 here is CASSFETDAYEQYF. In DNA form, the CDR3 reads TGTGCCAGCAGCTTCGAAACAGACGCCTACGAGCAGTACTTC.

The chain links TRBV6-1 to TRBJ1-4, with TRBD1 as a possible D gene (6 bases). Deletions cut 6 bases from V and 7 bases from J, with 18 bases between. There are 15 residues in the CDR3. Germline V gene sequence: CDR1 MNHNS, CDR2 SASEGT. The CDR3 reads CASSNPGAVSEKLFF. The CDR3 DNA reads TGTGCCAGCAGCAACCCAGGGGCAGTGAGTGAAAAACTGTTTTTT.

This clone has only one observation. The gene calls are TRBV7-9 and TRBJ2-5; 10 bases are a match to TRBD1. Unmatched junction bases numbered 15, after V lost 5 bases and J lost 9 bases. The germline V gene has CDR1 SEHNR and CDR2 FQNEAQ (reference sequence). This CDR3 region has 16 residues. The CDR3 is CASSQTVGQGREAQYF. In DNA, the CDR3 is TGTGCCAGCAGCCAGACCGTGGGACAGGGGAGGGAGGCCCAGTACTTC.

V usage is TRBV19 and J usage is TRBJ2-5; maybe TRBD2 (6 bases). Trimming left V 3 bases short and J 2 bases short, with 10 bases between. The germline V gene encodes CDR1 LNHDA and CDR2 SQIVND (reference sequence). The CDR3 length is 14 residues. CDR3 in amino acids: CASSITRDQETQYF. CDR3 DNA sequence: TGTGCCAGTAGTATTACGCGGGATCAAGAGACCCAGTACTTC.

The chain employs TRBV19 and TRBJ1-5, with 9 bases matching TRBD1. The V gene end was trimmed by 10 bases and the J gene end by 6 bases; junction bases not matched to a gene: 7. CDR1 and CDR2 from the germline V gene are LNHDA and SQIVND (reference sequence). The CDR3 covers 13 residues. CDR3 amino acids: CATKQQGAQPQHF. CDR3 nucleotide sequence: TGTGCCACGAAACAACAGGGGGCTCAGCCCCAGCATTTT.

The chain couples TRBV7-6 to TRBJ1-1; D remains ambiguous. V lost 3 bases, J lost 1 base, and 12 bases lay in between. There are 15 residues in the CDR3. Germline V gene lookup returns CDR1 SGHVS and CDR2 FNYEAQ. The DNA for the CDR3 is TGTGCCAGCAGCTTGGCAGTGCTTGGGAACACTGAAGCTTTCTTT. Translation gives CASSLAVLGNTEAFF. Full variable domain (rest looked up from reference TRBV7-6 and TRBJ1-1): GAGVSQSPRYKVTKRGQDVALRCDPISGHVSLYWYRQALGQGPEFLTYFNYEAQQDKSGLPNDRFSAERPEGSISTLTIQRTEQRDSAMYRCASSLAVLGNTEAFFGQGTRLTVV.

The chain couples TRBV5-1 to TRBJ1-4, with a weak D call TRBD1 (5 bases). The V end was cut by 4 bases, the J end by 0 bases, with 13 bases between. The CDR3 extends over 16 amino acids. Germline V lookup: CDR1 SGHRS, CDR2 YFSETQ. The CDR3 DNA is TGCGCCAGCAGCGTGCAGCCAGGGTCAACTAATGAAAAACTGTTTTTT. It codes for CASSVQPGSTNEKLFF.

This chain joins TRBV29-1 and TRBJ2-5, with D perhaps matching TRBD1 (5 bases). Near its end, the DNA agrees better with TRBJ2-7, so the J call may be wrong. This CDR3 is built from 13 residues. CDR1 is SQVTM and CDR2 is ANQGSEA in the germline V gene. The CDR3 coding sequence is TGCAGCGTTGGGGAAGCTGCAAGGGGCGAGCAGTACTTC. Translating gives CSVGEAARGEQYF.

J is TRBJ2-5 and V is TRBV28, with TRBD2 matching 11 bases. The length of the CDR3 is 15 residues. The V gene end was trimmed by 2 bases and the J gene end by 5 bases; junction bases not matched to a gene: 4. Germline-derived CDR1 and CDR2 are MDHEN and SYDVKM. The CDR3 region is CASSLQTSGAETQYF. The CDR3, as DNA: TGTGCCAGCAGTTTACAGACTAGCGGGGCGGAGACCCAGTACTTC. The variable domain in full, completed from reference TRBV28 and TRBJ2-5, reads DVKVTQSSRYLVKRTGEKVFLECVQDMDHENMFWYRQDPGLGLRLIYFSYDVKMKEKGDIPEGYSVSREKKERFSLILESASTNQTSMYLCASSLQTSGAETQYFGPGTRLLVL.

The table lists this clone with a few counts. The CDR3 DNA reads as TGTGCCAGCAGTGATCAAACCACCAATAGCGGTTCAGGGTACAATGAGCAGTTCTTC. Its translation is CASSDQTTNSGSGYNEQFF. This sequence joins TRBV6-1 and TRBJ2-1; D perhaps matches TRBD2 (6 bases). V dropped 3 bases and J dropped 4 bases, with 25 bases sitting between them. There are 19 residues in the CDR3. Looked up from germline, CDR1 is MNHNS and CDR2 is SASEGT.

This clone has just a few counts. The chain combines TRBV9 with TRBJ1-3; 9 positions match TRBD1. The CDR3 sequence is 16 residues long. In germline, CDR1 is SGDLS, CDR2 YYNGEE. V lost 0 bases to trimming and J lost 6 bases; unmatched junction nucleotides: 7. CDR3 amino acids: CASSVGSTGGENTIYF. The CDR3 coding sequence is TGTGCCAGCAGCGTAGGGTCCACAGGGGGCGAAAACACCATATATTTT.

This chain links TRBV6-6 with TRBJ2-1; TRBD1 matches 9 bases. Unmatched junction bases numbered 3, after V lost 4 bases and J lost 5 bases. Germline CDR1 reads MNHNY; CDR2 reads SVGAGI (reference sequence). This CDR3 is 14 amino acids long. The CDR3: CASSSGTGNNEQFF. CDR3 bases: TGTGCCAGCAGTTCCGGGACAGGGAACAATGAGCAGTTCTTC.

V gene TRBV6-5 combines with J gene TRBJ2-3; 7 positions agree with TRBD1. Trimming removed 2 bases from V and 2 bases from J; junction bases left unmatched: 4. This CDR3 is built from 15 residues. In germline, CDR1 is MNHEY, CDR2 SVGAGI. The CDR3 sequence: CASSYGDSFTDTQYF. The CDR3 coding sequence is TGTGCCAGCAGTTACGGGGACAGCTTCACAGATACGCAGTATTTT.

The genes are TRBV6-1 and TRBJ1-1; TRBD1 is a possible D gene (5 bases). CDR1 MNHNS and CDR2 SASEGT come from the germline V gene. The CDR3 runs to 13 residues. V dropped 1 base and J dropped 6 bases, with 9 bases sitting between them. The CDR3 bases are TGTGCCAGCAGTGAAGAGCAGGGCGCTGAAGCTTTCTTT. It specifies CASSEEQGAEAFF.

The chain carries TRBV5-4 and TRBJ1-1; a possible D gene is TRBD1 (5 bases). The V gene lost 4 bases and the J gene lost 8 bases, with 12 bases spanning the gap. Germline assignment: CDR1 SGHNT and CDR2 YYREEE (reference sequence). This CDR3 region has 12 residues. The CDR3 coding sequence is TGTGCCAGCAGCCTCGACAGTAACGAAGCTTTCTTT. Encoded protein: CASSLDSNEAFF.

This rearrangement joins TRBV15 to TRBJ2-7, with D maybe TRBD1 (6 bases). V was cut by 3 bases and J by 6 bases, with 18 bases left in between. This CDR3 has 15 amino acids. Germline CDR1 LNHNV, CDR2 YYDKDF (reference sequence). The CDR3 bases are TGTGCCACCAGCAGCGGGTCAGGGGTGGGGAGCGAGCAGTACTTC. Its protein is CATSSGSGVGSEQYF. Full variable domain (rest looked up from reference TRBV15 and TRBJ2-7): DAMVIQNPRYQVTQFGKPVTLSCSQTLNHNVMYWYQQKSSQAPKLLFHYYDKDFNNEADTPDNFQSRRPNTSFCFLDIRSPGLGDTAMYLCATSSGSGVGSEQYFGPGTRLTVT.

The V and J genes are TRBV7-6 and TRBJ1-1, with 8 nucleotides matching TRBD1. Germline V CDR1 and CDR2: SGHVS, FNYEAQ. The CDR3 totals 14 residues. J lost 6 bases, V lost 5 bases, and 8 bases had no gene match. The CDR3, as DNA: TGTGCCAGCAGCCCCGGACAGGGTGGCTCTGAAGCTTTCTTT. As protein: CASSPGQGGSEAFF.

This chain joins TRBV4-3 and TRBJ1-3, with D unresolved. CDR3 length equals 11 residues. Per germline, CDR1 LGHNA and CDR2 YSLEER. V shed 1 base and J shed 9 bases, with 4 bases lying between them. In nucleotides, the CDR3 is TGCGCCAGCAGCCAAGGGAGCACCATATATTTT. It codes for CASSQGSTIYF.